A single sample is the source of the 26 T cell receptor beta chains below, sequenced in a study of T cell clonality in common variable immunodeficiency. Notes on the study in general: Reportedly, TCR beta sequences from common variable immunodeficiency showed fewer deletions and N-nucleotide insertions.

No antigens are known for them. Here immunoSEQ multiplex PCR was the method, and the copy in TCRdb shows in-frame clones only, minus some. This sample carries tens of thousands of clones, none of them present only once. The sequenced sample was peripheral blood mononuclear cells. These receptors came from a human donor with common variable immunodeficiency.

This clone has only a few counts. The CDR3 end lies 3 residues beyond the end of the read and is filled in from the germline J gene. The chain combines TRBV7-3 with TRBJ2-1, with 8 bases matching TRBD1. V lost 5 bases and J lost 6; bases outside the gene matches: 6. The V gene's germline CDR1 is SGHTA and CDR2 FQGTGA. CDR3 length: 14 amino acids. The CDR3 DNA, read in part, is TGTGCCAGCAGCCCCCGGACAGGGAGCAATGAG. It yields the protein CASSPRTGSNE. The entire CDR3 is CASSPRTGSNEQFF.

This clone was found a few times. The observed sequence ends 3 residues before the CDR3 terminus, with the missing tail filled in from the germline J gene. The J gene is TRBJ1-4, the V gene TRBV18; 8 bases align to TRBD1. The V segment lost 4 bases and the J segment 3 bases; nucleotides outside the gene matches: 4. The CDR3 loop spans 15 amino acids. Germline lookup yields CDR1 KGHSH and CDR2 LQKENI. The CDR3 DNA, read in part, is TGTGCCAGCTCACGGCAGGGGGCCCCTAATGAAAAA. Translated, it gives CASSRQGAPNEK. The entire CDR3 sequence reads CASSRQGAPNEKLFF. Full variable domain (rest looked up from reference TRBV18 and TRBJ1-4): NAGVMQNPRHLVRRRGQEARLRCSPMKGHSHVYWYRQLPEEGLKFMVYLQKENIIDESGMPKERFSAEFPKEGPSILRIQQVVRGDSAAYFCASSRQGAPNEKLFFGSGTQLSVL.

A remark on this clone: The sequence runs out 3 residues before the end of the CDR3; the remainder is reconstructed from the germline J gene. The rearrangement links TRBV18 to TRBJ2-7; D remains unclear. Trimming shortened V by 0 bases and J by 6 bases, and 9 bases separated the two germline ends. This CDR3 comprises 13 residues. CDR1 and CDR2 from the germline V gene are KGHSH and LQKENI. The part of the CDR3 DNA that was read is TGTGCCAGCTCACCACCCCGACTGGGCGAG. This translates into CASSPPRLGE. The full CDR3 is CASSPPRLGEQYF.

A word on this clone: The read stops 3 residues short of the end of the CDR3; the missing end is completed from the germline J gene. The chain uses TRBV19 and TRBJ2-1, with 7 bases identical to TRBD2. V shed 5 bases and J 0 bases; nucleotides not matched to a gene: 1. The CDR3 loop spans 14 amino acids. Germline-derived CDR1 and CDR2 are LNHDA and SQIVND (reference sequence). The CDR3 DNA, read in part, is TGTGCCAGTAGTGGGGACTACTCCTACAATGAG. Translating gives CASSGDYSYNE. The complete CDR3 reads CASSGDYSYNEQFF.

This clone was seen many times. The DNA read from the CDR3 is TGTGCCAGTAGTATTCGAGCGGGACAGGGGGCTTGGGGGGCCAACGTC. This sequence encodes CASSIRAGQGAWGANV. The full CDR3 protein reads CASSIRAGQGAWGANVLTF. The genes are TRBV19 and TRBJ2-6, with TRBD1 identical over 12 bases. The observed sequence ends 3 residues before the CDR3 terminus, with the missing tail filled in from the germline J gene. The CDR3 contains 19 residues. V was pared by 3 bases and J by 4 bases, with 10 bases of the junction left unmatched. Germline CDR1 reads LNHDA; CDR2 reads SQIVND (reference sequence).

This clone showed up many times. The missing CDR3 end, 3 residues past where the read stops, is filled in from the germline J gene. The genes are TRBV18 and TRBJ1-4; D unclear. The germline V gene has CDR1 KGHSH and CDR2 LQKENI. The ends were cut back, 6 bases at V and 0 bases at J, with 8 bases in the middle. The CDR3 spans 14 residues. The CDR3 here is CASSGLSTNEKLFF. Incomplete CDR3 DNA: TGTGCCAGCTCTGGACTTTCAACTAATGAAAAA.

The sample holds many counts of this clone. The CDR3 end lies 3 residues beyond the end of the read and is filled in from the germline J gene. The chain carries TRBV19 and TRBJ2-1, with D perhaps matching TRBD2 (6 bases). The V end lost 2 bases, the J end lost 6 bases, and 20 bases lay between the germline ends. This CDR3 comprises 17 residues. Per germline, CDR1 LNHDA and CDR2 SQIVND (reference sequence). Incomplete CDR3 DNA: TGTGCCAGTAGTATATGGGACTTCGCCCGGGTAACCAATGAG. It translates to CASSIWDFARVTNE. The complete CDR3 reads CASSIWDFARVTNEQFF.

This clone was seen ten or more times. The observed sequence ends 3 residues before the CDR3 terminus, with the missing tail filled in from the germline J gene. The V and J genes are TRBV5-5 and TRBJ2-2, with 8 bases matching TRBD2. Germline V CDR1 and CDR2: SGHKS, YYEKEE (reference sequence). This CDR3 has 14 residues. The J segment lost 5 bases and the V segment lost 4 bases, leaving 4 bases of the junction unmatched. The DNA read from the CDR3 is TGTGCCAGCAGCACTAGCGGAAAGACCGGGGAG. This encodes CASSTSGKTGE. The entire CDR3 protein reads CASSTSGKTGELFF.

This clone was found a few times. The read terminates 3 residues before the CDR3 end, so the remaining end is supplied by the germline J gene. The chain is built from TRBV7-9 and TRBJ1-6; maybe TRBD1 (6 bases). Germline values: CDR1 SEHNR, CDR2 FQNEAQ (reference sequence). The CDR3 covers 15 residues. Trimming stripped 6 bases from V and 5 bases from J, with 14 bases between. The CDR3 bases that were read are TGTGCCAGCAGGAATGGGGGCGGGAATAATTCACCC. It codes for CASRNGGGNNSP. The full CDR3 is CASRNGGGNNSPLHF.

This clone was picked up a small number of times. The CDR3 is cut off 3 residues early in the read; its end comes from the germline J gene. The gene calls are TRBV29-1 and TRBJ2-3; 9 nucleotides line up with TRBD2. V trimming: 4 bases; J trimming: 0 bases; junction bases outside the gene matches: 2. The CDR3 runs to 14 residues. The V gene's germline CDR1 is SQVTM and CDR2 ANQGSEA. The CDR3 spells CSVATSGSTDTQYF. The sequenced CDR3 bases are TGCAGCGTTGCGACTAGCGGAAGCACAGATACG.

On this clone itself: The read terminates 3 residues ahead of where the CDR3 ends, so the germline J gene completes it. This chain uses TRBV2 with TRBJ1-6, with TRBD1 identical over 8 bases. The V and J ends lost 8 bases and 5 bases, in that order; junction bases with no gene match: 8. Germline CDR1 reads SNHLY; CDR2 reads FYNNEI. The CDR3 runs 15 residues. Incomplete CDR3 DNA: TGTGCCAGCTGGTCGGGACAGGCTAATAATTCACCC. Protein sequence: CASWSGQANNSP. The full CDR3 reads CASWSGQANNSPLHF.

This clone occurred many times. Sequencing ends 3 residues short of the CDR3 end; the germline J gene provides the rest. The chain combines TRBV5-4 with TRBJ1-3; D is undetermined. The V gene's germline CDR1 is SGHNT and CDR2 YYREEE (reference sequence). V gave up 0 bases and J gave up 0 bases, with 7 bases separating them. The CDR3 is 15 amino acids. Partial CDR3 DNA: TGTGCCAGCAGCTTGGTCTCAGACTCTGGAAACACC. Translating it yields CASSLVSDSGNT. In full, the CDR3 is CASSLVSDSGNTIYF.

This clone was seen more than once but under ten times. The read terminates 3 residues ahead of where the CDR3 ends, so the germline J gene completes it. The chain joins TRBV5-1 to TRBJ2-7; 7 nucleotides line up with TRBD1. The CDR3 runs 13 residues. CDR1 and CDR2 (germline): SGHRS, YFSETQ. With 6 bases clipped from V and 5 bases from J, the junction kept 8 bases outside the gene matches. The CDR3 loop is CASNLQGGNEQYF. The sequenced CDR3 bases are TGCGCCAGCAACCTACAAGGGGGCAACGAG.

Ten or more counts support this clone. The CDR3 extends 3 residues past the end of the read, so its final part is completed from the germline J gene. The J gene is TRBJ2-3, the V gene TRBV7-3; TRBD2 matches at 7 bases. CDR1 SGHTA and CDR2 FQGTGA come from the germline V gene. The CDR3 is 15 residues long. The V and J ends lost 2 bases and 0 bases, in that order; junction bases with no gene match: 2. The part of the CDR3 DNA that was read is TGTGCCAGCAGCTTAGCTAGCGGAAGCACAGATACG. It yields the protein CASSLASGSTDT. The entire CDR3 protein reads CASSLASGSTDTQYF.

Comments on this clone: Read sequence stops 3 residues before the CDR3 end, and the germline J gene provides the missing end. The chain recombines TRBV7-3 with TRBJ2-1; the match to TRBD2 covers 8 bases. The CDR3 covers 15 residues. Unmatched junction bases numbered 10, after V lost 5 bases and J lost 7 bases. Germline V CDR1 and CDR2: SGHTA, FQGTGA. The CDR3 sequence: CASSQPGLDANEQFF. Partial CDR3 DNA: TGTGCCAGCAGCCAACCGGGACTAGATGCGAATGAG.

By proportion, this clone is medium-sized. This CDR3 reads CAWSSRQGGAGANVLTF. The part of the CDR3 DNA that was read is TGTGCCTGGAGTTCCAGACAGGGGGGGGCTGGGGCCAACGTC. The J gene is TRBJ2-6, the V gene TRBV30; 9 positions agree with TRBD1. Coverage ceases 3 residues before the CDR3 finishes, and the germline J gene fills in the end. Looked up from germline, CDR1 is GTSNPN and CDR2 is SVGIG (reference sequence). V dropped 2 bases and J dropped 2; count of bases not matched to a gene: 7. The CDR3 is 17 residues long.

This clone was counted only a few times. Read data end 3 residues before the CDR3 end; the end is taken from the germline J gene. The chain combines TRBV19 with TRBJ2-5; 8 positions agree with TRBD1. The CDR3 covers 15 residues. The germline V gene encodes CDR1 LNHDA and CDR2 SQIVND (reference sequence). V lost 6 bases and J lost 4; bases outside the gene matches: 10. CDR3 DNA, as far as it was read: TGTGCCAGTAGGGCGACAGGGGCTTTTCTAGAGACC. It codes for CASRATGAFLET. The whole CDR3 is CASRATGAFLETQYF.

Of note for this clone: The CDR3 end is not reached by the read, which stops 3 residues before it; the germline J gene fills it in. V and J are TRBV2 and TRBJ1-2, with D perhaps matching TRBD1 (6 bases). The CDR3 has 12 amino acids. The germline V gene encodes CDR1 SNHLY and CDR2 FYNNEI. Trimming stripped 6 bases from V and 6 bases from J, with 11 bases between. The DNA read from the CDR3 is TGTGCCAGCAGGTTTGGGGGCGATGGC. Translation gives CASRFGGDG. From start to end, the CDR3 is CASRFGGDGYTF. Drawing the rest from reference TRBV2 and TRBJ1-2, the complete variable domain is EPEVTQTPSHQVTQMGQEVILRCVPISNHLYFYWYRQILGQKVEFLVSFYNNEISEKSEIFDDQFSVERPDGSNFTLKIRSTKLEDSAMYFCASRFGGDGYTFGSGTRLTVV.

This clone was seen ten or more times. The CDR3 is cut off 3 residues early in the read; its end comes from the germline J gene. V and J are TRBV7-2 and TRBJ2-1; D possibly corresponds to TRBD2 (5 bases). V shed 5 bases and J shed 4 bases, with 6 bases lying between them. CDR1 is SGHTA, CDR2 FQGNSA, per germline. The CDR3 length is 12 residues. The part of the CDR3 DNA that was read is TGTGCCAGCAGCAGCGGATACAATGAG. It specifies CASSSGYNE. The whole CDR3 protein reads CASSSGYNEQFF. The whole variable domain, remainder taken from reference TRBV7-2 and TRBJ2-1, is GAGVSQSPSNKVTEKGKDVELRCDPISGHTALYWYRQSLGQGLEFLIYFQGNSAPDKSGLPSDRFSAERTGGSVSTLTIQRTQQEDSAVYLCASSSGYNEQFFGPGTRLTVL.

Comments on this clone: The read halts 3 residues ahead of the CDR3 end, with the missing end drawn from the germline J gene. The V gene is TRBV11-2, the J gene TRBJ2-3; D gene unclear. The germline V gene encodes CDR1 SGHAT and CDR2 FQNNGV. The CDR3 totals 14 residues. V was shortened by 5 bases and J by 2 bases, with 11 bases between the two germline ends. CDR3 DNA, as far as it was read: TGTGCCAGCAGCCCTAGGCCATACACAGATACG. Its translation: CASSPRPYTDT. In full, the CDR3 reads CASSPRPYTDTQYF.

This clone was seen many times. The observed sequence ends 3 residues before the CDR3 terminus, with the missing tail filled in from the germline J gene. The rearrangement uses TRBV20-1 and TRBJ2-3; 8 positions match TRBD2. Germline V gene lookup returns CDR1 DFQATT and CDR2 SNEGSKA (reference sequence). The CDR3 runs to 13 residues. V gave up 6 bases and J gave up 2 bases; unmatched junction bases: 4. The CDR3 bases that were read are TGCAGTGCCGGGACTAGGGCCACAGATACG. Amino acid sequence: CSAGTRATDT. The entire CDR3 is CSAGTRATDTQYF.

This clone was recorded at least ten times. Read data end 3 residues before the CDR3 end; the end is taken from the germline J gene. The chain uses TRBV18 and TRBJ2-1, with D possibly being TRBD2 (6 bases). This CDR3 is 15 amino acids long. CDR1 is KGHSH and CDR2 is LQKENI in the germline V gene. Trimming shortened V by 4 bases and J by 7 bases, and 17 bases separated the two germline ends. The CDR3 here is CASSLSGTSLNEQFF. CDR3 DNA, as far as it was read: TGTGCCAGCTCACTTTCTGGGACTTCCCTTAATGAG.

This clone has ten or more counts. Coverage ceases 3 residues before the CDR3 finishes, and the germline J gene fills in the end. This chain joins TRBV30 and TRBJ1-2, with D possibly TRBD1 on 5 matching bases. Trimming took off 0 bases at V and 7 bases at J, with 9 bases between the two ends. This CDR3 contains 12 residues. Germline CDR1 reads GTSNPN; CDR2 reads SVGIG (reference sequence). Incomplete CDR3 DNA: TGTGCCTGGAGTGTAGAAGGGGTTGGC. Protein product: CAWSVEGVG. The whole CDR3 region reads CAWSVEGVGYTF.

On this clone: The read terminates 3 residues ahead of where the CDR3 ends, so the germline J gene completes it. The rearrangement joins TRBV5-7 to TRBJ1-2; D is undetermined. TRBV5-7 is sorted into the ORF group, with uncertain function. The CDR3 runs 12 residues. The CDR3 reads CASSFPMKGYTF. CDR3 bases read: TGTGCCAGCAGCTTCCCTATGAAGGGC.

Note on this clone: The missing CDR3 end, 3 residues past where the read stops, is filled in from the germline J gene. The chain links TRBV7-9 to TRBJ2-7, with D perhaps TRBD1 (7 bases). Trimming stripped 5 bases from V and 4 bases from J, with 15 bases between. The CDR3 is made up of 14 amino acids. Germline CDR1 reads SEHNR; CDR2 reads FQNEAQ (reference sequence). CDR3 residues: CASSVDREAYEQYF. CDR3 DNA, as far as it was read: TGTGCCAGCAGCGTAGACAGGGAGGCGTACGAG.

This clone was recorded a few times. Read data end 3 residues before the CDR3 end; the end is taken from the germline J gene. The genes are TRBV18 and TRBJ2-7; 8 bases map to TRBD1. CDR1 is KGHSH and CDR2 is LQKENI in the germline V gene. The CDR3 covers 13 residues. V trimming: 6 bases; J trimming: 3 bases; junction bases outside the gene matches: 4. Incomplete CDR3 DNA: TGTGCCAGCTCCCCGGGACAGGTCTACGAG. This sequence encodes CASSPGQVYE. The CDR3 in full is CASSPGQVYEQYF.